The rows below give T cell receptor beta chains drawn from one sample of a study of cytomegalovirus exposure and HLA in healthy donors. Measured with immunoSEQ multiplex PCR; TCRdb has only the in-frame clones, and not every one. The repertoire holds over 100,000 clones, about 80% seen once, with less than 9.5% in the top ten. Sequencing input: PBMCs. Source of these receptors: a woman aged 45-59 years in good health and CMV-seropositive. Each CDR3 is given with its conserved first and last residue.

V gene	J gene	CDR3 length	CDR3 protein
TRBV11-2	TRBJ1-2	13	CASSLDAEGGYTF
TRBV5-6	TRBJ2-3	16	CASSLGTSGDMDTQYF
TRBV7-8	TRBJ2-7	15	CASSFSGTGFYEQYF
TRBV11-1	TRBJ2-1	16	CASSSRTRTFYNEQFF
TRBV27	TRBJ2-5	14	CASSRTGGAMAQYF
TRBV19	TRBJ2-6	16	CASSIFGGSSTNVLTF
TRBV6-4	TRBJ1-6	15	CASSDKGTGGSPLHF
TRBV6-1	TRBJ1-6	16	CASSESTGLGNSPLHF
TRBV10-3	TRBJ1-1	13	CAISESSNTEAFF
TRBV19	TRBJ1-1	12	CASSIRNTEAFF
TRBV4-1	TRBJ2-7	15	CASSQATSGVYEQYF
TRBV19	TRBJ1-2	14	CASTVGQTNYGYTF
TRBV6-5	TRBJ1-1	12	CASSLQGFEAFF
TRBV5-6	TRBJ1-2	13	CASSLVTDYGYTF
TRBV5-4	TRBJ2-2	17	CASSFGGRTANTGELFF
TRBV29-1	TRBJ2-1	14	CSALAEASYNEQFF
TRBV4-1	TRBJ2-2	15	CASSQDGGNTGELFF
TRBV9	TRBJ1-2	16	CASSDREGLANYGYTF
TRBV10-3	TRBJ2-1	15	CAIMRTSGLLMEQFF
TRBV7-9	TRBJ1-6	13	CSSSLRGNSPLHF
TRBV6-1	TRBJ2-1	15	CASRPLTSGYNEQFF
TRBV4-3	TRBJ1-2	15	CASSQDRRGPYGYTF